The 5 T cell receptor beta chains given below trace back to one sample, sequenced in a study of T cells in Graves' hyperthyroidism and ophthalmopathy. RNA transcripts yielded amplified TCR beta CDR3 regions. First-round RT-PCR with HTBI primers amplified the TCR CDR3 region. TCRdb passed the multiplex PCR reads through MiXCR, listing each CDR3 protein once. The data hold about 560,000 distinct CDR3 sequences, with approximately 15% observed a single time. The sample taken for sequencing was blood. The receptors shown here come from a woman between 18 and 29 years old with Graves' hyperthyroidism.

The V call is TRBV12-3 or TRBV12-4, the J call TRBJ1-1; D may be TRBD1 (5 bases). The CDR3 totals 13 residues. Trimming removed 0 bases at V and 10 bases at J, with 12 bases between. The CDR3 sequence is CASSLASGSRAFF. DNA for the CDR3: TGTGCCAGCAGTTTAGCCTCAGGGAGTAGAGCTTTCTTT.

In its sample, this clonotype was seen many times. The chain employs TRBV7-6 and TRBJ2-7; D not resolved. CDR3 length equals 14 residues. Germline V gene sequence: CDR1 SGHVS, CDR2 FNYEAQ. Deletions cut 4 bases from V and 1 base from J, with 11 bases between. The CDR3 DNA reads as TGTGCCAGCAGCTCCTCGGACGGTTCCTACGAGCAGTACTTC. It yields the protein CASSSSDGSYEQYF.

The chain couples TRBV18 to TRBJ1-3; D might be TRBD1 (5 bases). The ends were cut back, 4 bases at V and 0 bases at J, with 10 bases in the middle. Looked up from germline, CDR1 is KGHSH and CDR2 is LQKENI. The CDR3 loop spans 15 amino acids. The CDR3 loop is CASSQGRISGNTIYF. The CDR3 nucleotides are TGTGCCAGCTCACAGGGACGGATCTCTGGAAACACCATATATTTT.

The chain uses TRBV20-1 and TRBJ1-4; TRBD1 agrees at 7 bases. The V segment lost 2 bases and the J segment 0 bases; nucleotides outside the gene matches: 3. Per germline, CDR1 DFQATT and CDR2 SNEGSKA (reference sequence). CDR3 length equals 15 residues. The CDR3 DNA follows: TGCAGTGCTAGAACAGGGGCGACAACTAATGAAAAACTGTTTTTT. It yields the protein CSARTGATTNEKLFF.

This chain connects TRBV6-1 to TRBJ1-2; D is undetermined. Germline V gene sequence: CDR1 MNHNS, CDR2 SASEGT. This CDR3 has 15 amino acids. V lost 5 bases to trimming and J lost 7 bases, with 20 bases between them. Here the CDR3 DNA reads TGTGCCAGCAGTCAACTTAGCGACGGGCGGCGTGGCTACACCTTC. Translated, it gives CASSQLSDGRRGYTF.